The rows below give T cell receptor beta chains drawn from one sample of a study of T cells in Graves' hyperthyroidism and ophthalmopathy. In TCRdb, the multiplex PCR reads were re-called with MiXCR into one record per CDR3 protein. The repertoire consists of about 560,000 distinct CDR3 sequences, with approximately 14% occurring once and the leading ten covering about 7%. Sequenced: blood. These receptors were taken from a woman between 25 and 40 years old with Graves' hyperthyroidism. The CDR3 runs from the conserved cysteine through the conserved F or W. The D gene is left open where the match is weak. Where a row states a size, it is once, few, many or the class of an expanded clone; other rows omit it.

V gene	D gene	clone size	J gene	CDR3 protein	CDR3 DNA
TRBV6-2/TRBV6-3	NA	many	TRBJ2-3	CASSYSLEPKARMTSTDTQYF	TGTGCCAGCAGTTACTCCCTGGAACCTAAGGCCCGGATGACTAGCACAGATACGCAGTATTTT
TRBV29-1	TRBD2	many	TRBJ2-2	CSVARGLAGNTGELFF	TGCAGCGTAGCTCGGGGACTAGCGGGGAACACCGGGGAGCTGTTTTTT
TRBV14	TRBD2	NA	TRBJ2-2	CASSHRTGTSGTGELFF	TGTGCCAGCAGCCACCGGACCGGGACTAGCGGGACCGGGGAGCTGTTTTTT
TRBV30	NA	many	TRBJ2-7	CAWSVNQGLLEQYF	TGTGCCTGGAGTGTAAATCAAGGCCTTCTCGAGCAGTACTTC
TRBV20-1	TRBD1	NA	TRBJ1-3	CSARPWDRGPRSGNTIYF	TGCAGTGCTAGACCCTGGGACAGGGGGCCAAGGTCTGGAAACACCATATATTTT
TRBV2	TRBD2	once	TRBJ2-7	CASTALSGKASYEQYF	TGTGCCAGCACCGCCCTTAGCGGGAAGGCCTCCTACGAGCAGTACTTC
TRBV12-3/TRBV12-4	TRBD2	many	TRBJ2-1	CASRPTSGAGNEQFF	TGTGCCAGCAGACCGACTAGCGGAGCAGGCAATGAGCAGTTCTTC
TRBV28	TRBD1	NA	TRBJ1-4	CASSPGQATNEKLFF	TGTGCCAGCAGTCCCGGACAGGCAACTAATGAAAAACTGTTTTTT
TRBV7-2	TRBD1	NA	TRBJ2-1	CASSNGPGTGRDNEQFF	TGTGCCAGCAGCAACGGGCCCGGGACAGGGAGGGACAATGAGCAGTTCTTC
TRBV27	NA	many	TRBJ1-2	CASSLSGVYGYTF	TGTGCCAGCAGTTTAAGTGGCGTCTATGGCTACACCTTC
TRBV5-4	TRBD2	few	TRBJ2-3	CASSLKREADTQYF	TGTGCCAGCAGCTTAAAGCGGGAGGCAGATACGCAGTATTTT
TRBV14	TRBD2	few	TRBJ2-1	CASSQVGLADSYNEQFF	TGTGCCAGCAGCCAAGTAGGACTAGCGGACTCCTACAATGAGCAGTTCTTC
TRBV27	NA	NA	TRBJ2-2	CASSLSGSGTQNTGELFF	TGTGCCAGCAGTTTATCAGGGAGCGGGACACAGAACACCGGGGAGCTGTTTTTT
TRBV6-1	TRBD2	NA	TRBJ2-1	CASIPGGGVWNEQFF	TGTGCCAGCATCCCGGGAGGGGGGGTGTGGAATGAGCAGTTCTTC
TRBV13	NA	NA	TRBJ2-2	CASSLARLVQGRTGELFF	TGTGCCAGCAGCCTCGCTCGACTAGTACAGGGGCGCACCGGGGAGCTGTTTTTT
TRBV4-1	NA	few	TRBJ1-5	CASSQERDKYSNQPQHF	TGCGCCAGCAGCCAAGAGCGGGACAAGTATAGCAATCAGCCCCAGCATTTT
TRBV5-1	TRBD1	NA	TRBJ2-3	CASSFRDRRTDTQYF	TGCGCCAGCAGCTTCCGGGACAGACGCACAGATACGCAGTATTTT
TRBV5-1	TRBD1	few	TRBJ2-1	CASSSGQEYNEQFF	TGCGCCAGCAGCTCCGGACAGGAGTACAATGAGCAGTTCTTC
TRBV7-3	NA	NA	TRBJ2-7	CANSLGSGYEQYF	TGTGCCAACAGCTTAGGATCCGGATACGAGCAGTACTTC
TRBV20-1	NA	few	TRBJ2-7	CSARKGDRYSYEQYF	TGCAGTGCTAGAAAAGGGGATCGCTACTCCTACGAGCAGTACTTC
TRBV11-2	NA	NA	TRBJ1-2	CASSYSQGAGYTF	TGTGCCAGCAGCTACAGCCAGGGTGCAGGCTACACCTTC
TRBV5-1	TRBD1	NA	TRBJ1-3	CASSSGGAGNTIYF	TGCGCCAGCAGCTCAGGGGGCGCAGGGAACACCATATATTTT
TRBV28	TRBD1	many	TRBJ2-1	CASSTLGQGAMNEQFF	TGTGCCAGCAGTACCCTCGGACAGGGGGCCATGAATGAGCAGTTCTTC
TRBV30	NA	many	TRBJ2-1	CAWSTTNVEQFF	TGTGCCTGGAGTACCACGAATGTTGAGCAGTTCTTC
TRBV9	NA	NA	TRBJ2-2	CASSVEVAVNTGELFF	TGTGCCAGCAGCGTAGAGGTAGCGGTGAACACCGGGGAGCTGTTTTTT
TRBV12-3/TRBV12-4	NA	many	TRBJ2-3	CASSLLDSFTDTQYF	TGTGCCAGCAGTTTGCTGGACAGCTTCACAGATACGCAGTATTTT
TRBV4-2	NA	NA	TRBJ1-1	CASSQDWEGDTEAFF	TGTGCCAGCAGCCAAGATTGGGAGGGGGACACTGAAGCTTTCTTT
TRBV29-1	NA	few	TRBJ1-1	CSVQEEWTEAFF	TGCAGCGTCCAGGAGGAGTGGACTGAAGCTTTCTTT
TRBV6-5	TRBD2	NA	TRBJ2-2	CASSYLSLAGGPDGELFF	TGTGCCAGCAGTTACTTATCTCTAGCGGGAGGGCCTGACGGGGAGCTGTTTTTT
TRBV5-5	NA	few	TRBJ2-5	CASSRGPARNLRETQYF	TGTGCCAGCAGCCGCGGCCCGGCACGCAACTTGCGGGAGACCCAGTACTTC
TRBV6-1	TRBD1	many	TRBJ2-7	CASKGSTGVSYEQYF	TGTGCCAGCAAAGGTTCGACAGGGGTATCCTACGAGCAGTACTTC
TRBV2	TRBD2	many	TRBJ2-1	CAIPPGLAGYEQFF	TGTGCCATTCCCCCGGGACTAGCGGGATATGAGCAGTTCTTC
TRBV20-1	NA	many	TRBJ2-2	CSAPTLRGELFF	TGCAGTGCGCCGACCTTACGGGGGGAGCTGTTTTTT
TRBV5-1	NA	NA	TRBJ2-2	CASSTDTGELFF	TGCGCCAGCAGCACAGACACCGGGGAGCTGTTTTTT
TRBV20-1	TRBD1	once	TRBJ2-3	CSAPIPDRADTQYF	TGCAGTGCACCCATCCCGGACAGGGCAGATACGCAGTATTTT
TRBV29-1	NA	NA	TRBJ2-1	CSVHRSSYNEQFF	TGCAGCGTTCACAGGAGCTCCTACAATGAGCAGTTCTTC
TRBV7-2	NA	few	TRBJ1-6	CASSLRNPASSYNSPLHF	TGTGCCAGCAGCTTACGGAACCCGGCCAGCTCCTATAATTCACCCCTCCACTTT
TRBV28	NA	NA	TRBJ1-5	CASRGGKINQPQHF	TGTGCCAGCAGGGGGGGCAAGATTAATCAGCCCCAGCATTTT
TRBV5-1	NA	many	TRBJ2-3	CASSLQPGTDTQYF	TGCGCCAGCAGCTTGCAGCCAGGGACAGATACGCAGTATTTT
TRBV20-1	NA	many	TRBJ2-2	CSARPGTANTGELFF	TGCAGTGCTAGACCCGGGACGGCGAACACCGGGGAGCTGTTTTTT
TRBV5-1	TRBD1	many	TRBJ2-2	CASSPGQVNTGELFF	TGCGCCAGCAGCCCCGGACAGGTGAACACCGGGGAGCTGTTTTTT
TRBV6-2/TRBV6-3	TRBD2	NA	TRBJ2-3	CASSSAGGTQYF	TGTGCCAGCAGCTCAGCCGGGGGGACGCAGTATTTT
TRBV6-1	TRBD1	NA	TRBJ1-2	CASSGATGVKGYTF	TGTGCCAGCAGTGGAGCCACAGGGGTTAAGGGCTACACCTTC